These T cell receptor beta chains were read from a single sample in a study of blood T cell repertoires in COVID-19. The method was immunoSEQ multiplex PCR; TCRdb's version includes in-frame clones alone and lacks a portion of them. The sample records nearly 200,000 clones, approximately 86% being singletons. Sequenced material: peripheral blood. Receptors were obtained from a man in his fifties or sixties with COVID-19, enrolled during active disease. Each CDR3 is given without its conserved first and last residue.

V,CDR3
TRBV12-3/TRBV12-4,ASSRGGFYGYT
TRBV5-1,ASSLGDREADTQY
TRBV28,ASSLRYEQY
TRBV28,ASSPGQNTEAF
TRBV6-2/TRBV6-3,ASSSGQTSTDTQY
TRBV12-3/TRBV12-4,ASSSGVTDTQY
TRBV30,AWSAGGSGNTIY
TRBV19,ASSNVQVDYGYT
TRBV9,ASSVGGWAGELF
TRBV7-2,ASSLAPGGDQPQH
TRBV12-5,ASGFSPLAGGSTDTQY
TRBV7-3,ASSEQGTEAF
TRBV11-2,ASSLQAGEKLF
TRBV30,AWSVQRAGELF
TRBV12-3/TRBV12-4,ASSWTATEQY
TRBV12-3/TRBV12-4,ASSFEGLNGYT
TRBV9,ASSARTGSDYGYT
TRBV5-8,ASSPRDSRF
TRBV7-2,ASSLDRARGNTIY
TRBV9,ASSVGTGGGYEQY
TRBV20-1,SARHGYGYT
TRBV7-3,ASSNGQRETQY
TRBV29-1,SVARGQGFNEQF
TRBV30,ACPAGQGYEQY
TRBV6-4,ASTDRGSFYEQY
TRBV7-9,ASSLADSYNEQF
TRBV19,ASSMDRGGTEAF
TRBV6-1,ASSDRSGGPKNEQY
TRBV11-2,ASSSLRGRETQY
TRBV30,AWSVRGNPGNTIY
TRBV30,AWSPTGVGYT
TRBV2,ASSDIRGDEGYT
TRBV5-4,ASSLQGFSSPLH
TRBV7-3,ASSRPGTGYNEQF
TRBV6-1,ASSEALGAYNEQF
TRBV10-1,AKGPGADSGNTIY
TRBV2,ASSDKPVNEKLF
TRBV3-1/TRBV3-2,ASSQGRGSPLH
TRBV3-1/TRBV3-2,ASSRDSYTTETQY
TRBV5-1,ASSLGAVSTLGGDEQF
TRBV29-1,SVNRGGNTEAF
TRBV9,ASSVAPLTTEQY
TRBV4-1,ASSQDNLRDRGRLQGYT
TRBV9,ASSPEGQTNYGYT
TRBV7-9,ASSLGLAGRDTEAF